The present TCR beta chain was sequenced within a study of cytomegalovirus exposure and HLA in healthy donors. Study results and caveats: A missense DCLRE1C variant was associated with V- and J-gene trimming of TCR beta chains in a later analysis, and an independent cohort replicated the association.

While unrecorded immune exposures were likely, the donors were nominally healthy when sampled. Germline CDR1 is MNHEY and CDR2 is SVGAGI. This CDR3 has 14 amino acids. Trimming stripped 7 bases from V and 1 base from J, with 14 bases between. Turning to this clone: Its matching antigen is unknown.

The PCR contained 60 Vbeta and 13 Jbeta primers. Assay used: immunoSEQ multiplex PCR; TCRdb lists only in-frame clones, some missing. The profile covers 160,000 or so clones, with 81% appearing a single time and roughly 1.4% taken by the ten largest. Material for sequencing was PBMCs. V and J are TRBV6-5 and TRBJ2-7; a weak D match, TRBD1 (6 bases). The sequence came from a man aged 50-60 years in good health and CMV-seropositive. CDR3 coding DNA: TGTGCCAGCAATAAATACAGGGATTCCTACGAGCAGTACTTC. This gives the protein CASNKYRDSYEQYF.